One and the same sample provided the 32 T cell receptor beta chains below, sequenced in a study of blood T cell repertoires in COVID-19. Using immunoSEQ multiplex PCR, the repertoire was profiled, and TCRdb retains in-frame clones only, with some absent. Counted here are 180,000 or so clones, approximately 88% occurring once; the ten biggest clones make up around 1.5%. The sequencing input was peripheral blood. The receptors shown here come from a woman between 45 and 60 years old with acute or convalescent COVID-19.

The CDR3 DNA follows: TGTGCCAGCTCACCAAGGTACGGGAATCAGCCCCAGCATTTT. Its translation: CASSPRYGNQPQHF. The V gene is TRBV18, the J gene TRBJ1-5, with no clear D. The CDR3 consists of 14 residues. The germline V gene encodes CDR1 KGHSH and CDR2 LQKENI. With 2 bases removed from V and 4 bases from J, the gap between germline ends came to 9 bases.

This clone was picked up one time. This chain links TRBV18 with TRBJ1-5; TRBD1 matches at 10 bases. The CDR3 length is 15 residues. Germline V gene data show CDR1 as KGHSH and CDR2 as LQKENI. Trimming cost V 4 bases and J 6 bases; bases outside gene matches: 6. The CDR3 is CASSHGQGDTQPQHF. The CDR3 DNA is TGTGCCAGCTCACACGGACAGGGGGACACTCAGCCCCAGCATTTT.

For the CDR3, the DNA is TGTGCCAGCTCGGCTAAACAGGGGAACACTGAAGCTTTCTTT. Protein product: CASSAKQGNTEAFF. This chain links TRBV18 with TRBJ1-1, with D tentatively TRBD1 (6 bases). V lost 6 bases and J lost 1, with 12 bases in between. The V gene's germline CDR1 is KGHSH and CDR2 LQKENI. The CDR3 loop spans 14 amino acids.

The CDR3 coding sequence is TGTGCCAGCAGTGACCAGGGGCATTGGACCTACGAGCAGTACTTC. Protein product: CASSDQGHWTYEQYF. This rearrangement joins TRBV6-4 to TRBJ2-7, with D possibly TRBD1 on 6 matching bases. Germline V lookup: CDR1 MRHNA, CDR2 SNTAGT. The CDR3 length is 15 residues. Trimming left V 2 bases short and J 2 bases short, with 13 bases between.

The chain joins TRBV7-3 to TRBJ2-1; 13 bases are a match to TRBD2. Germline CDR1 and CDR2: SGHTA and FQGTGA. The CDR3 is made up of 16 amino acids. J lost 6 bases, V lost 5 bases, and 7 bases had no gene match. The CDR3 loop reads CASSPRLAGGRNEQFF. The CDR3 DNA reads TGTGCCAGCAGCCCGAGACTAGCGGGGGGCCGCAATGAGCAGTTCTTC.

This clone has more than one count but fewer than ten. The chain carries TRBV7-2 and TRBJ1-1; 7 positions match TRBD1. V dropped 2 bases and J dropped 4; count of bases not matched to a gene: 7. The CDR3 is made up of 15 amino acids. Per the germline V gene, CDR1 is SGHTA and CDR2 is FQGNSA. The CDR3 DNA follows: TGTGCCAGCAGCTTATTGGGGGGACAGAGCACTGAAGCTTTCTTT. This sequence encodes CASSLLGGQSTEAFF.

This chain links TRBV9 with TRBJ2-2, with 10 bases fitting TRBD2. The germline V gene encodes CDR1 SGDLS and CDR2 YYNGEE. The length of the CDR3 is 17 residues. Trimming removed 7 bases from V and 6 bases from J; junction bases left unmatched: 15. This chain's CDR3 is CASGHSGRGRSAGELFF. Here the CDR3 DNA reads TGTGCCAGCGGCCACAGCGGGAGGGGGAGGTCGGCCGGGGAGCTGTTTTTT.

The J gene is TRBJ1-2, the V gene TRBV5-1, with D possibly TRBD1 on 6 matching bases. The CDR3 contains 14 residues. Germline V gene data show CDR1 as SGHRS and CDR2 as YFSETQ. V was trimmed by 4 bases and J by 6 bases, leaving 16 bases between them. The CDR3 loop is CASSIFNREDGYTF. In nucleotides, the CDR3 is TGCGCCAGCAGCATATTCAACAGGGAAGATGGCTACACCTTC.

The chain combines TRBV5-8 with TRBJ1-4; D might be TRBD1 (6 bases). The ends were cut back, 1 base at V and 7 bases at J, with 17 bases in the middle. This CDR3 is built from 16 residues. The V gene's germline CDR1 is SGHTS and CDR2 YDEGEE. The CDR3 here is CASSLSGGPLGEKLFF. As DNA, the CDR3 is TGTGCCAGCAGCTTGTCGGGGGGCCCGCTTGGTGAAAAACTGTTTTTT.

On this clone: Different DNA sequences within this sample yield the same CDR3. The gene calls are TRBV30 and TRBJ1-5, with 9 bases that match TRBD1. The junction had 4 bases not matched to a gene; V was cut back by 1 base and J by 6 bases. This CDR3 is 14 amino acids long. Germline CDR1 GTSNPN, CDR2 SVGIG (reference sequence). The CDR3 DNA is TGTGCCTGGAGTGGGGGACAGGGAGGTCAGCCCCAGCATTTT. Translated, it gives CAWSGGQGGQPQHF. Full variable domain (remainder filled in from reference TRBV30 and TRBJ1-5): SQTIHQWPATLVQPVGSPLSLECTVEGTSNPNLYWYRQAAGRGLQLLFYSVGIGQISSEVPQNLSASRPQDRQFILSSKKLLLSDSGFYLCAWSGGQGGQPQHFGDGTRLSIL.

The chain couples TRBV11-3 to TRBJ2-1, with 9 bases aligning to TRBD2. Germline V gene sequence: CDR1 SGHNT, CDR2 YENEEA. The V segment lost 5 bases and the J segment 6 bases; nucleotides outside the gene matches: 8. The CDR3 totals 15 residues. The CDR3 loop is CASSLTGTSPNEQFF. CDR3 sequence (DNA): TGTGCCAGCAGCCTGACCGGGACTAGCCCCAATGAGCAGTTCTTC.

The rearrangement uses TRBV5-6 and TRBJ2-5, with 9 bases that match TRBD2. Trimming cost V 10 bases and J 0 bases; bases outside gene matches: 13. Looked up from germline, CDR1 is SGHDT and CDR2 is YYEEEE. This CDR3 is 16 amino acids long. The CDR3, as DNA: TGTGCCCGCCGGGGCGGGGGGGTCGCGTACCAAGAGACCCAGTACTTC. Translating it yields CARRGGGVAYQETQYF.

The table lists this clone with a count of one. The gene calls are TRBV10-3 and TRBJ1-1, with TRBD1 identical over 8 bases. Per germline, CDR1 ENHRY and CDR2 SYGVKD. The CDR3 runs to 14 residues. After removal of 6 bases from V and 2 bases from J, the junction contained 5 bases not matched to a gene. The CDR3 reads CAIRGGQANTEAFF. DNA for the CDR3: TGTGCCATCAGGGGGGGACAGGCCAACACTGAAGCTTTCTTT.

The genes are TRBV5-1 and TRBJ2-1; 10 nucleotides match TRBD2. The length of the CDR3 is 16 residues. V trimming: 4 bases; J trimming: 0 bases; junction bases outside the gene matches: 4. The germline CDR1 and CDR2 sequences are SGHRS and YFSETQ. DNA for the CDR3: TGCGCCAGCAGCGGCTCTAGCGGGGGCTCCTACAATGAGCAGTTCTTC. As protein: CASSGSSGGSYNEQFF.

This rearrangement joins TRBV18 to TRBJ1-1; D unresolved. The germline gives CDR1 KGHSH, CDR2 LQKENI. Trimming shortened V by 8 bases and J by 3 bases, and 19 bases separated the two germline ends. This CDR3 comprises 15 residues. Here the CDR3 reads CASTKTVGGDTEAFF. DNA for the CDR3: TGTGCCAGCACGAAGACGGTGGGCGGGGACACTGAAGCTTTCTTT.

The rearrangement joins TRBV30 to TRBJ2-3; a possible D gene is TRBD1 (5 bases). CDR3 length equals 15 residues. The V and J ends lost 1 base and 0 bases respectively, with 11 bases between them. The germline V gene has CDR1 GTSNPN and CDR2 SVGIG (reference sequence). CDR3 region: CAWSDPQGSTDTQYF. The CDR3 nucleotides read TGTGCCTGGAGTGACCCCCAGGGTAGCACAGATACGCAGTATTTT.

The rearrangement links TRBV10-2 to TRBJ2-6; the D gene is possibly TRBD1 (6 bases). This CDR3 is built from 15 residues. In germline, CDR1 is WSHSY, CDR2 SAAADI. V was trimmed by 4 bases and J by 1 base, leaving 8 bases between them. CDR3 DNA sequence: TGCGCCAGCAGTGGACAGGTATCTGGGGCCAACGTCCTGACTTTC. Translation gives CASSGQVSGANVLTF.

The V gene is TRBV5-1, the J gene TRBJ1-1; 9 positions match TRBD1. V dropped 4 bases and J dropped 5; count of bases not matched to a gene: 6. This CDR3 region has 14 residues. From germline, CDR1 is SGHRS and CDR2 YFSETQ. CDR3 sequence reads: CASSQGTGRTEAFF. Written as DNA, the CDR3 is TGCGCCAGCAGCCAAGGGACAGGGAGGACTGAAGCTTTCTTT. Variable domain in full (rest from reference TRBV5-1 and TRBJ1-1): KAGVTQTPRYLIKTRGQQVTLSCSPISGHRSVSWYQQTPGQGLQFLFEYFSETQRNKGNFPGRFSGRQFSNSRSEMNVSTLELGDSALYLCASSQGTGRTEAFFGQGTRLTVV.

The V call is TRBV6-1, the J call TRBJ1-2; D is undetermined. Germline V gene lookup returns CDR1 MNHNS and CDR2 SASEGT. This CDR3 has 14 residues. V was trimmed by 6 bases and J by 1 base, leaving 12 bases between them. The CDR3 DNA sequence: TGTGCCAGCAGCCCGCGGTTTGGTAACTATGGCTACACCTTC. As protein: CASSPRFGNYGYTF.

On this clone: The identical CDR3 is also encoded by other nucleotide sequences in the sample. The chain has TRBV9 and TRBJ2-2; 9 bases agree with TRBD1. There are 16 residues in the CDR3. Losses at the gene ends were 0 bases for V and 7 bases for J; bases not matched to a gene: 7. Germline-derived CDR1 and CDR2 are SGDLS and YYNGEE. The CDR3: CASSVVGTGLIGELFF. The DNA of the CDR3 is TGTGCCAGCAGCGTAGTGGGGACAGGGCTGATCGGGGAGCTGTTTTTT.

V usage is TRBV28 and J usage is TRBJ1-2; 7 bases agree with TRBD1. Germline trimming cut 3 bases from V and 4 bases from J; bases unmatched to any gene: 2. Germline values: CDR1 MDHEN, CDR2 SYDVKM. The CDR3 has 13 amino acids. The CDR3 nucleotides are TGTGCCAGCAGTTTCGACAGGGTCTATGGCTACACCTTC. It translates to CASSFDRVYGYTF.

At least ten counts were recorded for this clone. This chain connects TRBV7-3 to TRBJ2-6; D is undetermined. The V end was cut by 3 bases, the J end by 3 bases, with 3 bases between. The CDR3 length is 13 residues. Germline loops: CDR1 SGHTA, CDR2 FQGTGA. The CDR3 is CASSFFGANVLTF. The CDR3 DNA sequence: TGTGCCAGCAGCTTCTTTGGGGCCAACGTCCTGACTTTC.

The rearrangement joins TRBV18 to TRBJ2-4; TRBD2 matches 13 bases. The J segment lost 6 bases and the V segment lost 2 bases, leaving 4 bases of the junction unmatched. CDR3 length: 16 amino acids. Germline loops: CDR1 KGHSH, CDR2 LQKENI. DNA of the CDR3: TGTGCCAGCTCACCAGGACTAGCGGGAGATCTAAACATTCAGTACTTC. Its protein product is CASSPGLAGDLNIQYF.

This clone was counted only a few times. The chain joins TRBV29-1 to TRBJ1-4, with a tentative D call TRBD1 (5 bases). This CDR3 has 15 amino acids. CDR1 and CDR2 (germline): SQVTM, ANQGSEA. Trimming cost V 6 bases and J 0 bases, with 14 bases left between them. CDR3 in DNA: TGCAGCGTACGAAAGGGGCTTGCAACTAATGAAAAACTGTTTTTT. Its protein is CSVRKGLATNEKLFF.

This clone was observed a single time. CDR3 nucleotide sequence: TGTGCCAGTAGTATACGGCCTCAGGGTTTTTACAATGAGCAGTTCTTC. Protein: CASSIRPQGFYNEQFF. The V and J genes are TRBV19 and TRBJ2-1; maybe TRBD1 (5 bases). V was trimmed by 2 bases and J by 4 bases, leaving 15 bases between them. Germline V gene sequence: CDR1 LNHDA, CDR2 SQIVND (reference sequence). The CDR3 spans 16 residues.

This chain connects TRBV30 to TRBJ2-3, with 7 nucleotides matching TRBD2. The CDR3 length is 16 residues. The germline gives CDR1 GTSNPN, CDR2 SVGIG (reference sequence). V lost 2 bases, J lost 3 bases, and 11 bases stayed unmatched. This CDR3 reads CAWSRFTSVVTDTQYF. CDR3 sequence (DNA): TGTGCCTGGAGTCGATTTACTAGCGTCGTAACAGATACGCAGTATTTT. The whole variable domain, remainder taken from reference TRBV30 and TRBJ2-3, is SQTIHQWPATLVQPVGSPLSLECTVEGTSNPNLYWYRQAAGRGLQLLFYSVGIGQISSEVPQNLSASRPQDRQFILSSKKLLLSDSGFYLCAWSRFTSVVTDTQYFGPGTRLTVL.

This clone was recorded at least ten times. V is TRBV11-2 and J is TRBJ2-3, with 7 positions matching TRBD2. Trimming cost V 2 bases and J 1 base; bases outside gene matches: 6. CDR3 length: 16 residues. Germline assignment: CDR1 SGHAT and CDR2 FQNNGV. Here the CDR3 DNA reads TGTGCCAGCAGCTTAAGCGGGGCGGGAGGCACAGATACGCAGTATTTT. This gives the protein CASSLSGAGGTDTQYF. The whole variable domain, remainder taken from reference TRBV11-2 and TRBJ2-3, is EAGVAQSPRYKIIEKRQSVAFWCNPISGHATLYWYQQILGQGPKLLIQFQNNGVVDDSQLPKDRFSAERLKGVDSTLKIQPAKLEDSAVYLCASSLSGAGGTDTQYFGPGTRLTVL.

The rearrangement uses TRBV5-5 and TRBJ2-1; TRBD2 matches 11 bases. V lost 2 bases to trimming and J lost 7 bases; unmatched junction nucleotides: 5. Germline CDR1 reads SGHKS; CDR2 reads YYEKEE (reference sequence). This CDR3 is built from 15 residues. This chain's CDR3 is CASSFGSGGENEQFF. The CDR3, as DNA: TGTGCCAGCAGCTTTGGTAGCGGGGGGGAAAATGAGCAGTTCTTC.

The V call is TRBV11-2, the J call TRBJ1-2; the D is unclear. CDR3 size: 12 residues. From germline, CDR1 is SGHAT and CDR2 FQNNGV. V gave up 0 bases and J gave up 7 bases, with 6 bases separating them. The CDR3 region has the DNA TGTGCCAGCAGCTTAGATATCCGTGGCTACACCTTC. Encoded protein: CASSLDIRGYTF.

The V gene is TRBV5-8, the J gene TRBJ1-6; weak D call: TRBD1 (6 bases). Per germline, CDR1 SGHTS and CDR2 YDEGEE. Trimming pared 1 base from V and 3 bases from J, leaving 14 bases between. The CDR3 is made up of 17 amino acids. CDR3 nucleotide sequence: TGTGCCAGCAGCTTGCATCCAGGGGCTGGCTATAATTCACCCCTCCACTTT. Translated, it gives CASSLHPGAGYNSPLHF.

The chain carries TRBV10-3 and TRBJ2-3, with D possibly TRBD1 on 5 matching bases. Germline V gives CDR1 ENHRY, CDR2 SYGVKD. The CDR3 covers 15 residues. Trimming shortened V by 2 bases and J by 2 bases, and 11 bases separated the two germline ends. The CDR3 region has the DNA TGTGCCATCAGTGAGAACACAGGAAACACAGATACGCAGTATTTT. This encodes CAISENTGNTDTQYF.

The rearrangement uses TRBV5-1 and TRBJ2-3; possibly TRBD2 for D (6 bases). Trimming cost V 7 bases and J 2 bases, with 14 bases left between them. The CDR3 extends over 14 amino acids. Germline lookup yields CDR1 SGHRS and CDR2 YFSETQ. The CDR3 region has the DNA TGCGCCAGCTCCCCGGGGGAGTACACAGATACGCAGTATTTT. Its protein is CASSPGEYTDTQYF. The full variable domain, with the rest looked up from reference TRBV5-1 and TRBJ2-3, is KAGVTQTPRYLIKTRGQQVTLSCSPISGHRSVSWYQQTPGQGLQFLFEYFSETQRNKGNFPGRFSGRQFSNSRSEMNVSTLELGDSALYLCASSPGEYTDTQYFGPGTRLTVL.